This T cell receptor (beta chain) was obtained from a study of blood T cell repertoires in COVID-19. On the study more broadly: Acute and convalescent COVID-19 samples came from the United States, Italy and Spain.

Per the study methods: Amplified reference gene primers provided the basis for estimating nucleated cell counts. Measured with immunoSEQ multiplex PCR; TCRdb has only the in-frame clones, and not every one. V, J and clone size derive from that table, while D and trimming were established from the DNA sequence. Of roughly 290,000 clones in the sample, around nine tenths were seen once. CDR1 and CDR2 (germline): SEHNR, FQNEAQ (reference sequence). V was cut by 4 bases and J by 3 bases, with 22 bases left in between. The length of the CDR3 is 17 residues. The V call is TRBV7-9, the J call TRBJ2-7; D perhaps matches TRBD1 (8 bases). Specimen: PBMCs or T cells enriched from blood (not recorded which). The source of this sequence is a woman aged 40 to 55 who had recovered from COVID-19. CDR3 sequence reads: CASSSSRTGTNFYEQYF. The CDR3 DNA reads TGTGCCAGCAGCTCGTCCCGGACAGGGACTAACTTCTACGAGCAGTACTTC.